The sample holds many counts of the clone carrying this T cell receptor beta chain. This sample was taken from a study of T cells in Graves' hyperthyroidism and ophthalmopathy. The CDR3 has 16 residues. In germline, CDR1 is MNHEY, CDR2 SMNVEV (reference sequence). V shed 4 bases and J 3 bases; nucleotides not matched to a gene: 7. Amplification of TCR beta CDR3 regions used RNA as the template. Carried out on the TCR CDR3, a first-round RT-PCR used the HTBI primer set. MiXCR was run by TCRdb on the multiplex PCR reads, yielding one entry per CDR3 protein. The sample shows 530,000 or so distinct CDR3 sequences, roughly 15% of them seen only once.

The clonotype comes from a woman aged 18-29 years with Graves' ophthalmopathy. Sequenced: blood. The chain is built from TRBV27 and TRBJ2-7; 12 bases line up with TRBD2. CDR3 residues: CASSSPQTSGSYEQYF. The CDR3, as DNA: TGTGCCAGCAGTTCACCACAGACTAGCGGGAGCTACGAGCAGTACTTC.